The T cell receptor (beta chain) described here comes from a study of T cell repertoires and HLA-DP antigens. This clone was detected only once. Its antigen is currently unknown. Germline CDR1 and CDR2: SGHAT and FQNNGV. V lost 1 base and J 9 bases, leaving 6 bases between the germline ends. The CDR3 has 11 residues. Sequencing was performed with immunoSEQ multiplex PCR; in TCRdb, only in-frame clones are kept and a portion is missing. The top ten hold roughly 1.4% of the sample, which has roughly 70,000 clones, around 77% seen once. The material sequenced was CD4+ T cells from PBMCs. The TCR sequence derives from a man between 60 and 75 years old in good health and CMV-seronegative. The chain combines TRBV11-2 with TRBJ2-5; tentative D call: TRBD2 (6 bases). In DNA, the CDR3 is TGTGCCAGCAGCTTAGGCGGGGCCCAGTACTTC. Protein: CASSLGGAQYF. Variable domain in full (rest from reference TRBV11-2 and TRBJ2-5): EAGVAQSPRYKIIEKRQSVAFWCNPISGHATLYWYQQILGQGPKLLIQFQNNGVVDDSQLPKDRFSAERLKGVDSTLKIQPAKLEDSAVYLCASSLGGAQYFGPGTRLLVL.